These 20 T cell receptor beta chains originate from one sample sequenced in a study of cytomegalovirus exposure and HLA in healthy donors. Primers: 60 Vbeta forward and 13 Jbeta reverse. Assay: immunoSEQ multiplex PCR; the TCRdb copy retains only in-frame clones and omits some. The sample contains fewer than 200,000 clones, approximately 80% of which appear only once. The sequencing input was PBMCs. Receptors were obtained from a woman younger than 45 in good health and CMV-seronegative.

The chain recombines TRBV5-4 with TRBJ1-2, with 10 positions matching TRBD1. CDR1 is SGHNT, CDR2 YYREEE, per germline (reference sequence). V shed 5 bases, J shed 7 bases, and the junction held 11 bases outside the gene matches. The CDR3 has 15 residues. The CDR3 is CASSSATGGVRGYTF. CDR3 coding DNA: TGTGCCAGCAGTTCAGCGACAGGGGGCGTTCGTGGCTACACCTTC. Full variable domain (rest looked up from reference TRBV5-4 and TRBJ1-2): ETGVTQSPTHLIKTRGQQVTLRCSSQSGHNTVSWYQQALGQGPQFIFQYYREEENGRGNFPPRFSGLQFPNYSSELNVNALELDDSALYLCASSSATGGVRGYTFGSGTRLTVV.

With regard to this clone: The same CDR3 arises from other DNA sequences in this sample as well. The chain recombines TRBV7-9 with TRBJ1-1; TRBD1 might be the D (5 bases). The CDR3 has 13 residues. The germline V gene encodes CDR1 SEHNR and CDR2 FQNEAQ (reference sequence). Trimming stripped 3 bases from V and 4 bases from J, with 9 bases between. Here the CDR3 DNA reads TGTGCCAGCAGCTTCCGGGGGAGCACTGAAGCTTTCTTT. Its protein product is CASSFRGSTEAFF.

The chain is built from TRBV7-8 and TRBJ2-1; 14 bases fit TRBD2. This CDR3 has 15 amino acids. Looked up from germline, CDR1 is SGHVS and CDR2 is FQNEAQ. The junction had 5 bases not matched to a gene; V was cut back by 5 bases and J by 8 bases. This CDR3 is CASSRTSGRFDEQFF. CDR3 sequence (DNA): TGTGCCAGCAGCCGGACTAGCGGGAGGTTTGATGAGCAGTTCTTC. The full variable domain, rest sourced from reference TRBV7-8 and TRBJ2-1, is GAGVSQSPRYKVAKRGQDVALRCDPISGHVSLFWYQQALGQGPEFLTYFQNEAQLDKSGLPSDRFFAERPEGSVSTLKIQRTQQEDSAVYLCASSRTSGRFDEQFFGPGTRLTVL.

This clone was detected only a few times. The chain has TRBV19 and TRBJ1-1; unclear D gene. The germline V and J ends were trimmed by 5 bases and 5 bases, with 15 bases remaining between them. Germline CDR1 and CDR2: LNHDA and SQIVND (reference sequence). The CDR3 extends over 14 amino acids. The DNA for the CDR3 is TGTGCCAGTAGTTCTAGGAGGAGGGAAACTGAAGCTTTCTTT. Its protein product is CASSSRRRETEAFF.

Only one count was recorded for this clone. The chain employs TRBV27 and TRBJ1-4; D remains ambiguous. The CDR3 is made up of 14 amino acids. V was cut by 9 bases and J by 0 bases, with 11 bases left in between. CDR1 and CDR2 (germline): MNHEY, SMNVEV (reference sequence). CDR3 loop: CASSDFTTNEKLFF. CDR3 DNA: TGTGCCAGTTCGGACTTCACAACTAATGAAAAACTGTTTTTT.

CDR3 protein: CASSGSPTSGASGELFF. The CDR3 coding sequence is TGTGCCAGTAGCGGTTCCCCTACTAGCGGGGCGTCCGGGGAGCTGTTTTTT. The chain links TRBV19 to TRBJ2-2; 10 positions match TRBD2. CDR1 is LNHDA and CDR2 is SQIVND in the germline V gene (reference sequence). V lost 6 bases and J lost 6; bases outside the gene matches: 13. The CDR3 length is 17 residues.

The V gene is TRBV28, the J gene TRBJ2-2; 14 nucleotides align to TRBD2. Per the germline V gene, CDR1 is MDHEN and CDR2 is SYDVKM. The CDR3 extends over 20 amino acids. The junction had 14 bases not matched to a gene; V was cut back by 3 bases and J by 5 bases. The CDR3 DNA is TGTGCCAGCAGTTTCTTCCTGACTAGCGGGAGGGTGGGATGGACCGGGGAGCTGTTTTTT. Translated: CASSFFLTSGRVGWTGELFF.

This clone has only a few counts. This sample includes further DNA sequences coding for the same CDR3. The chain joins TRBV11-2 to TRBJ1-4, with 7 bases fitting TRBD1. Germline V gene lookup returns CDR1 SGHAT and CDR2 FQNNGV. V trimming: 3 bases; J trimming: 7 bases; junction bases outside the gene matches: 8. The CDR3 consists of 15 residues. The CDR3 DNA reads TGTGCCAGCAGCTTCGGTGACAGGGATGCTGAAAAACTGTTTTTT. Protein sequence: CASSFGDRDAEKLFF.

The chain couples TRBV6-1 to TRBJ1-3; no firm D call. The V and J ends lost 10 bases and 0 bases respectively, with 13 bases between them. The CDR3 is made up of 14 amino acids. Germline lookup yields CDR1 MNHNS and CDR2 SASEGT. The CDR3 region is CATIISGSGNTIYF. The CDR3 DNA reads TGTGCCACCATAATATCAGGCTCTGGAAACACCATATATTTT.

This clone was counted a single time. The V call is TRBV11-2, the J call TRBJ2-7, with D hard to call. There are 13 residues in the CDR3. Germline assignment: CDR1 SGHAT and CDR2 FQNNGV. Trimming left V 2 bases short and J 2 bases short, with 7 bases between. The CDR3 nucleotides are TGTGCCAGCAGCTTATCTGTTACCTACGAGCAGTACTTC. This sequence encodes CASSLSVTYEQYF. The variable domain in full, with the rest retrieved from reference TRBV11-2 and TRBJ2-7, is EAGVAQSPRYKIIEKRQSVAFWCNPISGHATLYWYQQILGQGPKLLIQFQNNGVVDDSQLPKDRFSAERLKGVDSTLKIQPAKLEDSAVYLCASSLSVTYEQYFGPGTRLTVT.

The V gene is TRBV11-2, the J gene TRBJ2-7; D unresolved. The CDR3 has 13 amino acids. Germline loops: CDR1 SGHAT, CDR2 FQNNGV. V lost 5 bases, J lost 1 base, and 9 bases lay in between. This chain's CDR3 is CASSHGWSYEQYF. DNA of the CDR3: TGTGCCAGCAGCCACGGTTGGTCCTACGAGCAGTACTTC.

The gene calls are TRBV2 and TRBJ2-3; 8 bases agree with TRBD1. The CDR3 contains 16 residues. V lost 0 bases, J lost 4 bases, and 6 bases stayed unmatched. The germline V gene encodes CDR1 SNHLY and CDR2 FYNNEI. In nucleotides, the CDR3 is TGTGCCAGCAGTGAAGCTAGGGACAGGCTTTCAGATACGCAGTATTTT. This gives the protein CASSEARDRLSDTQYF.

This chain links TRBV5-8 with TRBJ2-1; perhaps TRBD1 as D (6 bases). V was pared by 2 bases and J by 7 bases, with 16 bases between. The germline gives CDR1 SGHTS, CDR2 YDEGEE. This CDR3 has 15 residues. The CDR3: CASSLGRGRGNEQFF. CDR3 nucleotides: TGTGCCAGCAGCTTAGGCCGCGGCAGGGGTAATGAGCAGTTCTTC. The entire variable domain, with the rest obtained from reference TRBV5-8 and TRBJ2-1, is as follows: EAGVTQSPTHLIKTRGQQATLRCSPISGHTSVYWYQQALGLGLQFLLWYDEGEERNRGNFPPRFSGRQFPNYSSELNVNALELEDSALYLCASSLGRGRGNEQFFGPGTRLTVL.

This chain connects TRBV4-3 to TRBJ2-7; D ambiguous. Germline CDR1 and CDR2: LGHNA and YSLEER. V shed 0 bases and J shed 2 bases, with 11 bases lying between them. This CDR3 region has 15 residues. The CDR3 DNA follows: TGCGCCAGCAGCCAAGATCCGGGTACGGCCTACGAGCAGTACTTC. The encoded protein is CASSQDPGTAYEQYF.

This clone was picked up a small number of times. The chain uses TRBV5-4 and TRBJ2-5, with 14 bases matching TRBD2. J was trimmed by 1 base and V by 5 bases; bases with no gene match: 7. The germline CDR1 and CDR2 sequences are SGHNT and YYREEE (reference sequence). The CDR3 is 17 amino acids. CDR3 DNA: TGTGCCAGCAGGAAGGGACTAGCGGGAGCTAGCCAAGAGACCCAGTACTTC. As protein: CASRKGLAGASQETQYF. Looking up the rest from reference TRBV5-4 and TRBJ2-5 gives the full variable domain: ETGVTQSPTHLIKTRGQQVTLRCSSQSGHNTVSWYQQALGQGPQFIFQYYREEENGRGNFPPRFSGLQFPNYSSELNVNALELDDSALYLCASRKGLAGASQETQYFGPGTRLLVL.

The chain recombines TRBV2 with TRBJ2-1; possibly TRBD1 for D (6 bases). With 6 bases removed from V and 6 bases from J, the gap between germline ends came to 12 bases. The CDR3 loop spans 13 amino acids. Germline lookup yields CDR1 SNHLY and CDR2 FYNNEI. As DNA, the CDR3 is TGTGCCAGCAGGTACAGGGTTTTCAATGAGCAGTTCTTC. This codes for CASRYRVFNEQFF.

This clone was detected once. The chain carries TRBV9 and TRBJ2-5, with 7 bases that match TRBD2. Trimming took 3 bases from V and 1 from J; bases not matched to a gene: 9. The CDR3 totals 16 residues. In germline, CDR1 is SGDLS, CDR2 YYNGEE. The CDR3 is CASSARGLLVQETQYF. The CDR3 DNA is TGTGCCAGCAGCGCGCGGGGACTACTCGTCCAAGAGACCCAGTACTTC.

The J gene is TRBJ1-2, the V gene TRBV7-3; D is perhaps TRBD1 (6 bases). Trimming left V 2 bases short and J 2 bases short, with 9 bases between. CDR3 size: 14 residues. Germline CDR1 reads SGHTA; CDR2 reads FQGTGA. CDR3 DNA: TGTGCCAGCAGCTTAGGGGGCAGCAACTATGGCTACACCTTC. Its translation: CASSLGGSNYGYTF.

This CDR3 is CASSLTGTGNTEAFF. The CDR3 bases are TGTGCCAGCAGCCTGACCGGGACAGGGAACACTGAAGCTTTCTTT. J is TRBJ1-1 and V is TRBV4-2; TRBD1 agrees at 8 bases. V lost 4 bases, J lost 1 base, and 5 bases stayed unmatched. This CDR3 has 15 residues. Germline V gives CDR1 LGHNA, CDR2 YNFKEQ.

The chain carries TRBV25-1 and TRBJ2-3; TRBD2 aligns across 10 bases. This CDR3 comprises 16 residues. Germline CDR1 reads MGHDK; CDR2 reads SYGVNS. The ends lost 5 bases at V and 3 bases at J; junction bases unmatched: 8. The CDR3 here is CASSHSGGAPTDTQYF. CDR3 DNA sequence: TGTGCCAGCAGTCACAGCGGGGGGGCCCCTACAGATACGCAGTATTTT.